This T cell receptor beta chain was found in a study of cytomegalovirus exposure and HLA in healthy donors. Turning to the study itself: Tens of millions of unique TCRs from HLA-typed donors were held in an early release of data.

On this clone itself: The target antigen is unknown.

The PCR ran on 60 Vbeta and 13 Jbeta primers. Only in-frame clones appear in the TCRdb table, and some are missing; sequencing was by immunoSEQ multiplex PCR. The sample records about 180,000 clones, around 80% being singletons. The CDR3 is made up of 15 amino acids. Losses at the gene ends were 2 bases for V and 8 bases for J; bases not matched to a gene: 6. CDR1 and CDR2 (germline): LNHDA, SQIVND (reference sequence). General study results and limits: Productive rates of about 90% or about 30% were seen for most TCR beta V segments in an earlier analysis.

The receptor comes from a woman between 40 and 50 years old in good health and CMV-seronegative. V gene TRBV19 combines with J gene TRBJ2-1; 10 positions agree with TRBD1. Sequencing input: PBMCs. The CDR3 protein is CASSIPGQGTDEQFF. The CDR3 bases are TGTGCCAGTAGTATACCGGGACAGGGGACCGATGAGCAGTTCTTC. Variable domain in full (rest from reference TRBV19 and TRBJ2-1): DGGITQSPKYLFRKEGQNVTLSCEQNLNHDAMYWYRQDPGQGLRLIYYSQIVNDFQKGDIAEGYSVSREKKESFPLTVTSAQKNPTAFYLCASSIPGQGTDEQFFGPGTRLTVL.